This entry lists 29 T cell receptor beta chains sequenced from one sample in a study of cytomegalovirus exposure and HLA in healthy donors. PCR involved 60 Vbeta and 13 Jbeta primers. Sequenced by immunoSEQ multiplex PCR; TCRdb stores in-frame clones only, minus some. Of 150,000 to 200,000 clones listed, around four fifths were seen once; the top ten hold about 1.9%. Sequences were obtained from PBMCs. The receptors stem from a woman in her late teens or twenties in good health and CMV-seronegative.

This clone was detected once. This chain joins TRBV7-9 and TRBJ2-5, with 9 nucleotides matching TRBD1. The germline CDR1 and CDR2 sequences are SEHNR and FQNEAQ (reference sequence). Unmatched junction bases numbered 4, after V lost 5 bases and J lost 9 bases. This CDR3 is 12 amino acids long. CDR3 amino acids: CASSRQGEAQYF. The CDR3 coding sequence is TGTGCCAGCAGCAGACAGGGGGAGGCCCAGTACTTC.

The gene calls are TRBV7-6 and TRBJ2-5, with 10 bases lining up with TRBD2. The junction had 6 bases not matched to a gene; V was cut back by 5 bases and J by 3 bases. Germline CDR1 is SGHVS and CDR2 is FNYEAQ. CDR3 length: 15 residues. As DNA, the CDR3 is TGTGCCAGCAGCCTGCGGACTAGCGGAGAAGAGACCCAGTACTTC. Its translation is CASSLRTSGEETQYF.

The chain carries TRBV19 and TRBJ1-5, with D possibly TRBD1 on 6 matching bases. Trimming stripped 10 bases from V and 0 bases from J, with 19 bases between. CDR1 is LNHDA, CDR2 SQIVND, per germline (reference sequence). The CDR3 runs to 16 residues. CDR3 nucleotide sequence: TGTGCCACCGTGGACAGCCCGAACTATAGCAATCAGCCCCAGCATTTT. The encoded protein is CATVDSPNYSNQPQHF.

This chain joins TRBV18 and TRBJ2-2; maybe TRBD1 (6 bases). Germline V gene data show CDR1 as KGHSH and CDR2 as LQKENI. V was shortened by 3 bases and J by 1 base, with 6 bases between the two germline ends. The CDR3 spans 14 residues. CDR3 in DNA: TGTGCCAGCTCACCGGGACAGAACACCGGGGAGCTGTTTTTT. Protein product: CASSPGQNTGELFF.

The chain recombines TRBV28 with TRBJ2-6; TRBD1 agrees at 7 bases. V shed 5 bases, J shed 0 bases, and the junction held 7 bases outside the gene matches. This CDR3 comprises 17 residues. Germline V gene data show CDR1 as MDHEN and CDR2 as SYDVKM. CDR3 sequence (DNA): TGTGCCAGCAGTCGCGGACAGGCCTACTCTGGGGCCAACGTCCTGACTTTC. This codes for CASSRGQAYSGANVLTF.

This clone has only one observation. The rearrangement joins TRBV4-1 to TRBJ2-7; 10 bases match TRBD2. The junction had 7 bases not matched to a gene; V was cut back by 1 base and J by 7 bases. The length of the CDR3 is 15 residues. Germline loops: CDR1 MGHRA, CDR2 YSYEKL. CDR3 bases: TGCGCCAGCAGCCAAGGGGTAGCGGGGGGTTATGAGCAGTACTTC. This codes for CASSQGVAGGYEQYF.

The chain combines TRBV27 with TRBJ1-2; 8 nucleotides agree with TRBD1. V lost 6 bases to trimming and J lost 8 bases; unmatched junction nucleotides: 8. The CDR3 runs 13 residues. Germline CDR1 reads MNHEY; CDR2 reads SMNVEV (reference sequence). The CDR3 DNA reads TGTGCCAGCAGCCAGGACAGGGTCCGGGGCTACACCTTC. Its translation is CASSQDRVRGYTF.

The V and J genes are TRBV2 and TRBJ2-7; a weak D match, TRBD1 (6 bases). The germline V gene encodes CDR1 SNHLY and CDR2 FYNNEI. This CDR3 is built from 15 residues. V lost 4 bases to trimming and J lost 4 bases, with 17 bases between them. The CDR3 here is CASSAQGRGPYEQYF. The CDR3 DNA is TGTGCCAGCAGTGCCCAGGGCAGGGGTCCGTACGAGCAGTACTTC.

A few counts support this clone. The chain recombines TRBV6-5 with TRBJ1-5; 7 bases fit TRBD1. CDR3 length equals 13 residues. Germline V gene data show CDR1 as MNHEY and CDR2 as SVGAGI. Trimming cost V 2 bases and J 8 bases; bases outside gene matches: 3. This CDR3 reads CASSYTQGEPQHF. The DNA for the CDR3 is TGTGCCAGCAGTTACACGCAGGGGGAGCCCCAGCATTTT.

The genes are TRBV15 and TRBJ2-5, with 7 bases that match TRBD1. The better agreement between TRBJ2-7 and the DNA end casts doubt on the J call. This CDR3 region has 15 residues. CDR1 LNHNV and CDR2 YYDKDF come from the germline V gene (reference sequence). The CDR3 nucleotides are TGTGCCACCAGCAGAGTGGGACAGAGCTCCTACGAGCAGTACTTC. Encoded protein: CATSRVGQSSYEQYF.

This chain links TRBV5-1 with TRBJ1-3; D unclear. The CDR3 extends over 13 amino acids. V lost 4 bases, J lost 0 bases, and 5 bases lay in between. Germline lookup yields CDR1 SGHRS and CDR2 YFSETQ. DNA of the CDR3: TGCGCCAGCAGCACGGGCTCTGGAAACACCATATATTTT. It is translated as CASSTGSGNTIYF.

Turning to this clone: A junction end diverges from the germline sequence, so it may reflect a read error. In DNA form, the CDR3 reads TGTTCCAGCACTAGACAGGGCTCTGAAGCTTTCTTT. It specifies CSSTRQGSEAFF. The rearrangement links TRBV7-9 to TRBJ1-1, with 7 bases that match TRBD1. Per germline, CDR1 SEHNR and CDR2 FQNEAQ (reference sequence). CDR3 length equals 12 residues. The full variable domain, completed using reference TRBV7-9 and TRBJ1-1, is DTGVSQNPRHKITKRGQNVTFRCDPISEHNRLYWYRQTLGQGPEFLTYFQNEAQLEKSRLLSDRFSAERPKGSFSTLEIQRTEQGDSAMYLCSSTRQGSEAFFGQGTRLTVV.

V gene TRBV5-5 combines with J gene TRBJ2-7; 8 bases match TRBD2. After removal of 0 bases from V and 0 bases from J, the junction contained 5 bases not matched to a gene. The CDR3 totals 16 residues. The germline CDR1 and CDR2 sequences are SGHKS and YYEKEE (reference sequence). The CDR3 DNA sequence: TGTGCCAGCAGCTTGGTCGGGGGGGGAAGCTCCTACGAGCAGTACTTC. Residues: CASSLVGGGSSYEQYF.

The chain carries TRBV4-1 and TRBJ2-1, with D tentatively TRBD1 (6 bases). Germline V CDR1 and CDR2: MGHRA, YSYEKL. Trimming removed 5 bases from V and 1 base from J, with 18 bases in between. The CDR3 runs 17 residues. CDR3 in amino acids: CASSEGSGQKSYNEQFF. The CDR3 bases are TGCGCCAGCAGCGAAGGAAGCGGACAGAAGTCCTACAATGAGCAGTTCTTC.

The CDR3 DNA is TGCGCCAGCAGCCAGGGGAGTGGGTCTGAAGCTTTCTTT. This codes for CASSQGSGSEAFF. This chain uses TRBV4-1 with TRBJ1-1; the D is unclear. The CDR3 sequence is 13 residues long. Looked up from germline, CDR1 is MGHRA and CDR2 is YSYEKL. Deletions cut 3 bases from V and 6 bases from J, with 11 bases between.

The CDR3 bases are TGTGCCAGCAGGATACAGGACAGGGGCAATCAGCCCCAGCATTTT. Its translation is CASRIQDRGNQPQHF. The chain couples TRBV6-6 to TRBJ1-5; TRBD1 aligns across 8 bases. The CDR3 runs 15 residues. V gave up 6 bases and J gave up 2 bases; unmatched junction bases: 6. Germline-derived CDR1 and CDR2 are MNHNY and SVGAGI (reference sequence).

This sequence joins TRBV4-1 and TRBJ1-6, with 7 nucleotides matching TRBD1. CDR3 length: 17 amino acids. Germline lookup yields CDR1 MGHRA and CDR2 YSYEKL. With 4 bases clipped from V and 9 bases from J, the junction kept 15 bases outside the gene matches. CDR3 amino acids: CASSRNRGYTRRSPLHF. The CDR3 nucleotides read TGCGCCAGCAGCCGCAACAGGGGTTATACACGTCGTTCACCCCTCCACTTT.

This clone has a single count. The chain has TRBV30 and TRBJ2-3; 12 nucleotides line up with TRBD2. Losses at the gene ends were 4 bases for V and 2 bases for J; bases not matched to a gene: 10. The CDR3 contains 17 residues. Germline values: CDR1 GTSNPN, CDR2 SVGIG (reference sequence). The CDR3 DNA reads as TGTGCCTGGATTCCGGGGCTAGCGGGAGGGTTCACAGATACGCAGTATTTT. It encodes CAWIPGLAGGFTDTQYF.

The V call is TRBV5-4, the J call TRBJ2-3, with D possibly TRBD1 on 6 matching bases. Germline V gene data show CDR1 as SGHNT and CDR2 as YYREEE (reference sequence). The V end was cut by 3 bases, the J end by 0 bases, with 11 bases between. This CDR3 has 15 residues. CDR3 region: CASSSRTESTDTQYF. CDR3 DNA: TGTGCCAGCAGCTCCAGGACAGAAAGCACAGATACGCAGTATTTT. Drawing the rest from reference TRBV5-4 and TRBJ2-3, the complete variable domain is ETGVTQSPTHLIKTRGQQVTLRCSSQSGHNTVSWYQQALGQGPQFIFQYYREEENGRGNFPPRFSGLQFPNYSSELNVNALELDDSALYLCASSSRTESTDTQYFGPGTRLTVL.

With regard to this clone: The germline gene is not matched at one end of the junction; a read error may be the cause. This rearrangement joins TRBV7-9 to TRBJ2-7, with 9 bases that match TRBD1. The CDR3 runs to 16 residues. CDR1 is SEHNR and CDR2 is FQNEAQ in the germline V gene (reference sequence). Here the CDR3 reads CSSSPPLTGGSYEQYF. The CDR3 DNA reads as TGTTCCAGCAGCCCCCCCTTGACAGGGGGTTCCTACGAGCAGTACTTC.

Only a few counts were recorded for this clone. This specimen includes other DNA sequences encoding the same CDR3. The chain is built from TRBV7-8 and TRBJ1-1; D is unresolved. The CDR3 is made up of 15 amino acids. V was shortened by 5 bases and J by 4 bases, with 17 bases between the two germline ends. The V gene's germline CDR1 is SGHVS and CDR2 FQNEAQ. The CDR3, as DNA: TGTGCCAGCAGCCCGACCGGAGGTCTTGGCACTGAAGCTTTCTTT. As protein: CASSPTGGLGTEAFF. Supplemented by reference TRBV7-8 and TRBJ1-1, the full variable domain reads GAGVSQSPRYKVAKRGQDVALRCDPISGHVSLFWYQQALGQGPEFLTYFQNEAQLDKSGLPSDRFFAERPEGSVSTLKIQRTQQEDSAVYLCASSPTGGLGTEAFFGQGTRLTVV.

The chain recombines TRBV19 with TRBJ2-7; perhaps TRBD1 as D (6 bases). Trimming stripped 1 base from V and 7 bases from J, with 20 bases between. The CDR3 is 16 amino acids. Per germline, CDR1 LNHDA and CDR2 SQIVND (reference sequence). The chain's CDR3 is CASSIGNPRGHVEQYF. The DNA for the CDR3 is TGTGCCAGTAGTATAGGTAACCCCAGGGGCCATGTTGAGCAGTACTTC.

CDR3 bases: TGTGCCAGCAGTTTGGAGGGAGGCGACAATCAGCCCCAGCATTTT. Protein sequence: CASSLEGGDNQPQHF. The J gene is TRBJ1-5, the V gene TRBV28; D unclear. The length of the CDR3 is 15 residues. Trimming took off 3 bases at V and 3 bases at J, with 12 bases between the two ends. Germline CDR1 reads MDHEN; CDR2 reads SYDVKM.

This clone was recorded only once. The chain combines TRBV13 with TRBJ2-7; 9 bases match TRBD1. J lost 4 bases, V lost 0 bases, and 4 bases had no gene match. This CDR3 region has 15 residues. CDR1 is PRHDT and CDR2 is FYEKMQ in the germline V gene (reference sequence). CDR3 residues: CASSLGGQGIYEQYF. The CDR3 DNA reads TGTGCCAGCAGCTTAGGAGGACAGGGGATTTACGAGCAGTACTTC.

The chain combines TRBV13 with TRBJ2-3; 13 nucleotides match TRBD2. With 1 base clipped from V and 4 bases from J, the junction kept 14 bases outside the gene matches. The CDR3 length is 20 residues. Germline V gene sequence: CDR1 PRHDT, CDR2 FYEKMQ (reference sequence). The CDR3 loop reads CASSLEGLAGSRFGADTQYF. The CDR3 region has the DNA TGTGCCAGCAGCTTAGAGGGACTAGCGGGATCCCGCTTTGGGGCAGATACGCAGTATTTT.

The chain links TRBV28 to TRBJ1-2, with 8 nucleotides matching TRBD1. The junction had 4 bases not matched to a gene; V was cut back by 4 bases and J by 6 bases. Germline V gene lookup returns CDR1 MDHEN and CDR2 SYDVKM. This CDR3 region has 13 residues. The CDR3 sequence: CASSSIQGDGYTF. The CDR3 DNA sequence: TGTGCCAGCAGTTCCATACAGGGGGATGGCTACACCTTC.

V usage is TRBV5-1 and J usage is TRBJ2-1, with D possibly being TRBD2 (5 bases). The CDR3 contains 16 residues. Germline lookup yields CDR1 SGHRS and CDR2 YFSETQ. V was cut by 0 bases and J by 0 bases, with 10 bases left in between. CDR3 nucleotide sequence: TGCGCCAGCAGCTTGGGAGGGCCAAGCTCCTACAATGAGCAGTTCTTC. This gives the protein CASSLGGPSSYNEQFF.

The rearrangement links TRBV6-1 to TRBJ2-2; D is possibly TRBD1 (5 bases). This CDR3 comprises 14 residues. Germline V gene sequence: CDR1 MNHNS, CDR2 SASEGT. V lost 6 bases to trimming and J lost 4 bases, with 12 bases between them. CDR3 region: CASRPQGITGELFF. Here the CDR3 DNA reads TGTGCCAGCAGGCCGCAGGGAATCACCGGGGAGCTGTTTTTT.

The count of this clone is one. V usage is TRBV28 and J usage is TRBJ2-1; a possible D gene is TRBD2 (7 bases). Germline V gives CDR1 MDHEN, CDR2 SYDVKM. V lost 7 bases to trimming and J lost 7 bases, with 23 bases between them. This CDR3 is built from 16 residues. The CDR3 nucleotides are TGTGCCAGCATCCCTGGGTCGGGCGGGGGCTTTAATGAGCAGTTCTTC. It codes for CASIPGSGGGFNEQFF.